This T cell receptor (beta chain) stems from a study of beta chain features in type 1 diabetes. Study details: Sorted cells numbering around 110,000,000 were examined across all samples. Study-level points and caveats: All four CD4+ subsets of Type 1 diabetes patients contained TCRB CDR3s that were moderately but significantly shorter. TCRB repertoires of naive, central memory and Treg cells appeared more similar among patients than among healthy donors.

This clone has just a few counts. Its antigen is undetermined. Expressed TCRB transcripts were sequenced because the isolated RNA had all been reverse transcribed beforehand. Assay used: immunoSEQ multiplex PCR; TCRdb lists only in-frame clones, some missing. The sample has over 120,000 clones, about 13% seen once; the top ten hold under 1.5%. With V trimmed by 7 bases and J by 6 bases, 9 bases remained unmatched. This CDR3 comprises 15 residues. CDR1 is MDHEN and CDR2 is SYDVKM in the germline V gene. The source is a young man with type 1 diabetes. The chain is built from TRBV28 and TRBJ2-1; the match to TRBD2 covers 10 bases. Specimen: central memory CD4+ T cells from blood. CDR3 nucleotides: TGTGCCAGCACCCCCAGCGGGGGGGCCCTCAATGAGCAGTTCTTC. Protein: CASTPSGGALNEQFF.